The 32 T cell receptor beta chains presented below share a single source sample, sequenced in a study of CD8+CD57+ T cells in acquired aplastic anemia. Profiling of TCR beta VDJ combinations and CDR3 sequences used genomic DNA as template. One entry per CDR3 protein results from TCRdb running MiXCR on the reads. The table records some 220,000 distinct CDR3 sequences, 34% of them present only once. Sample: sorted CD4+, CD8+, or CD8+CD57+ T cells (not recorded which) from PBMCs. The receptors were sampled from a human donor in good health, serving as a control.

The chain joins TRBV24-1 to TRBJ1-5, with D hard to call. V was clipped by 11 bases and J by 9 bases, with 25 bases between them. This CDR3 region has 15 residues. CDR1 is KGHDR and CDR2 is SFDVKD in the germline V gene. The CDR3 DNA is TGTGCCAGCTCAAGAGCCACGGGCCGGCTTCGGCCCCAGCATTTT. Amino acids: CASSRATGRLRPQHF.

The CDR3 spells CASSWTGSVYNEQFF. The CDR3 region has the DNA TGCGCCAGCAGCTGGACAGGGTCGGTTTACAATGAGCAGTTCTTC. V and J are TRBV5-1 and TRBJ2-1; 8 positions match TRBD1. There are 15 residues in the CDR3. CDR1 and CDR2 (germline): SGHRS, YFSETQ. Germline trimming cut 3 bases from V and 4 bases from J; bases unmatched to any gene: 6.

The chain couples TRBV20-1 to TRBJ2-7; D might be TRBD1 (6 bases). The V end was cut by 2 bases, the J end by 1 base, with 9 bases between. CDR3 length: 13 residues. CDR1 DFQATT and CDR2 SNEGSKA come from the germline V gene (reference sequence). Written as DNA, the CDR3 is TGCAGTGCTAGAACGACAGGATCCTACGAGCAGTACTTC. Its protein is CSARTTGSYEQYF.

A few counts support this clonotype. The chain has TRBV27 and TRBJ1-2, with D hard to call. Trimming took off 0 bases at V and 9 bases at J, with 11 bases between the two ends. The CDR3 totals 13 residues. The V gene's germline CDR1 is MNHEY and CDR2 SMNVEV (reference sequence). The CDR3 is CASSLSTLYRYTF. The CDR3 region has the DNA TGTGCCAGCAGTTTATCGACCCTTTACCGCTACACCTTC.

This clonotype was detected many times. The CDR3, as DNA: TGTGCCAGCAGCCAGCCCCCTGAAGCTTTCTTT. This translates into CASSQPPEAFF. The chain carries TRBV14 and TRBJ1-1, with D uncertain. The length of the CDR3 is 11 residues. CDR1 is SGHDN, CDR2 FVKESK, per germline. V was pared by 3 bases and J by 6 bases, with 5 bases between.

This clonotype was recorded many times. The J gene is TRBJ2-5, the V gene TRBV2; 8 bases are shared with TRBD2. Germline V lookup: CDR1 SNHLY, CDR2 FYNNEI. The CDR3 has 16 amino acids. The junction had 11 bases not matched to a gene; V was cut back by 4 bases and J by 4 bases. DNA for the CDR3: TGTGCCAGCAGTGGCCGGGGTAGCGGGGTAGGAGAGACCCAGTACTTC. Encoded protein: CASSGRGSGVGETQYF.

This clonotype was seen more than once but under ten times. In nucleotides, the CDR3 is TGCGCCAGCAGCTTCGGAAGGTCGTCTAAGACCTTCTACGAGCAGTACTTC. It encodes CASSFGRSSKTFYEQYF. The chain has TRBV5-1 and TRBJ2-7, with unresolved D. CDR3 length: 17 residues. Trimming took off 2 bases at V and 3 bases at J, with 21 bases between the two ends. Germline CDR1 is SGHRS and CDR2 is YFSETQ. Variable domain in full (rest from reference TRBV5-1 and TRBJ2-7): KAGVTQTPRYLIKTRGQQVTLSCSPISGHRSVSWYQQTPGQGLQFLFEYFSETQRNKGNFPGRFSGRQFSNSRSEMNVSTLELGDSALYLCASSFGRSSKTFYEQYFGPGTRLTVT.

The chain's CDR3 is CASSQRENPNYGYTF. The DNA for the CDR3 is TGTGCCAGCAGCCAACGGGAGAATCCAAACTATGGCTACACCTTC. The chain couples TRBV14 to TRBJ1-2; D remains unclear. The length of the CDR3 is 15 residues. CDR1 is SGHDN and CDR2 is FVKESK in the germline V gene. V lost 2 bases and J lost 2, with 12 bases in between.

The chain couples TRBV20-1 to TRBJ2-3; 15 nucleotides align to TRBD2. In germline, CDR1 is DFQATT, CDR2 SNEGSKA (reference sequence). This CDR3 comprises 18 residues. V was pared by 2 bases and J by 4 bases, with 10 bases of the junction left unmatched. CDR3 DNA: TGCAGTGCTAGACCTGGACTAGCGGGAGGGTCGGGTGCAGATACGCAGTATTTT. It specifies CSARPGLAGGSGADTQYF.

The V call is TRBV6-5, the J call TRBJ2-7; D unresolved. With 4 bases removed from V and 2 bases from J, the gap between germline ends came to 12 bases. The CDR3 is 14 amino acids. Germline V gene sequence: CDR1 MNHEY, CDR2 SVGAGI. The CDR3 DNA is TGTGCCAGCAGTTCTGACTCATCAACCTACGAGCAGTACTTC. It is translated as CASSSDSSTYEQYF.

The sample holds many counts of this clonotype. CDR3 residues: CASSDRAVAETQYF. In DNA form, the CDR3 reads TGTGCCAGTTCGGACAGGGCTGTCGCAGAGACCCAGTACTTC. The J gene is TRBJ2-5, the V gene TRBV19, with 8 bases aligning to TRBD1. J lost 4 bases, V lost 8 bases, and 9 bases had no gene match. This CDR3 comprises 14 residues. Germline-derived CDR1 and CDR2 are LNHDA and SQIVND (reference sequence).

This clonotype was seen a few times. This chain connects TRBV25-1 to TRBJ1-2; D is undetermined. The CDR3 extends over 15 amino acids. Germline V lookup: CDR1 MGHDK, CDR2 SYGVNS. Trimming left V 6 bases short and J 1 base short, with 15 bases between. CDR3 sequence reads: CASRAWRAHNYGYTF. Written as DNA, the CDR3 is TGTGCCAGCAGAGCTTGGAGGGCCCATAACTATGGCTACACCTTC.

This clonotype was counted only a few times. The rearrangement links TRBV30 to TRBJ2-7; maybe TRBD1 (5 bases). In germline, CDR1 is GTSNPN, CDR2 SVGIG (reference sequence). CDR3 size: 14 residues. V lost 3 bases and J lost 2, with 14 bases in between. The CDR3 nucleotides are TGTGCCTGGAGATTGGACATGGTGACCTACGAGCAGTACTTC. As protein: CAWRLDMVTYEQYF.

This clonotype was seen repeatedly, ten times or more. This chain links TRBV2 with TRBJ2-1; D is possibly TRBD2 (5 bases). There are 14 residues in the CDR3. V lost 5 bases to trimming and J lost 4 bases, with 12 bases between them. Germline V gives CDR1 SNHLY, CDR2 FYNNEI. CDR3 protein: CASSRLSTYNEQFF. The CDR3, as DNA: TGTGCCAGCAGTCGACTATCAACGTACAATGAGCAGTTCTTC.

V is TRBV11-2 and J is TRBJ2-1, with D perhaps TRBD1 (5 bases). The germline CDR1 and CDR2 sequences are SGHAT and FQNNGV. V lost 3 bases and J 3 bases, leaving 15 bases between the germline ends. The CDR3 is 16 residues long. The CDR3 loop reads CASSFLGRGYYNEQFF. The DNA of the CDR3 is TGTGCCAGCAGCTTTTTAGGTAGGGGTTACTACAATGAGCAGTTCTTC. The full variable domain, completed using reference TRBV11-2 and TRBJ2-1, is EAGVAQSPRYKIIEKRQSVAFWCNPISGHATLYWYQQILGQGPKLLIQFQNNGVVDDSQLPKDRFSAERLKGVDSTLKIQPAKLEDSAVYLCASSFLGRGYYNEQFFGPGTRLTVL.

This clonotype showed up many times. The chain uses TRBV20-1 and TRBJ2-1; 9 bases are shared with TRBD1. Germline V CDR1 and CDR2: DFQATT, SNEGSKA (reference sequence). The CDR3 is made up of 15 amino acids. V shed 3 bases and J 4 bases; nucleotides not matched to a gene: 7. The CDR3 sequence: CSARSSGQGYNEQFF. DNA for the CDR3: TGCAGTGCTAGGTCGTCGGGACAGGGATACAATGAGCAGTTCTTC.

In this sample, this clonotype turned up a few times. The gene calls are TRBV18 and TRBJ2-3, with D unclear. This CDR3 comprises 12 residues. In germline, CDR1 is KGHSH, CDR2 LQKENI. The germline V and J ends were trimmed by 0 bases and 4 bases, with 2 bases remaining between them. The CDR3 reads CASSPPSDTQYF. The CDR3, as DNA: TGTGCCAGCTCACCACCGTCAGATACGCAGTATTTT.

The sample holds a few counts of this clonotype. The chain uses TRBV7-9 and TRBJ1-5; D remains unclear. The CDR3 runs 15 residues. Germline-derived CDR1 and CDR2 are SEHNR and FQNEAQ (reference sequence). Trimming shortened V by 1 base and J by 6 bases, and 13 bases separated the two germline ends. The CDR3 bases are TGTGCCAGCAGCTTAGGCGAATCTTCCAGTCAGCCCCAGCATTTT. Translating gives CASSLGESSSQPQHF. The full variable domain, its missing parts supplied by reference TRBV7-9 and TRBJ1-5, is DTGVSQNPRHKITKRGQNVTFRCDPISEHNRLYWYRQTLGQGPEFLTYFQNEAQLEKSRLLSDRFSAERPKGSFSTLEIQRTEQGDSAMYLCASSLGESSSQPQHFGDGTRLSIL.

This clonotype has ten or more counts. V usage is TRBV5-6 and J usage is TRBJ2-7; D perhaps matches TRBD1 (5 bases). The germline CDR1 and CDR2 sequences are SGHDT and YYEEEE. Trimming stripped 2 bases from V and 2 bases from J, with 8 bases between. This CDR3 comprises 13 residues. The CDR3 sequence: CASSLDRAYEQYF. DNA for the CDR3: TGTGCCAGCAGCTTAGACAGAGCCTACGAGCAGTACTTC. The whole variable domain, remainder taken from reference TRBV5-6 and TRBJ2-7, is DAGVTQSPTHLIKTRGQQVTLRCSPKSGHDTVSWYQQALGQGPQFIFQYYEEEERQRGNFPDRFSGHQFPNYSSELNVNALLLGDSALYLCASSLDRAYEQYFGPGTRLTVT.

The chain joins TRBV7-2 to TRBJ2-7; D is tentatively TRBD1 or TRBD2 (5 bases each). The germline CDR1 and CDR2 sequences are SGHTA and FQGNSA. V was clipped by 5 bases and J by 2 bases, with 16 bases between them. The CDR3 runs 15 residues. CDR3 sequence (DNA): TGTGCCAGCAGCCTCCTAAGGGACCCTACCTACGAGCAGTACTTC. Protein product: CASSLLRDPTYEQYF. Full variable domain (rest looked up from reference TRBV7-2 and TRBJ2-7): GAGVSQSPSNKVTEKGKDVELRCDPISGHTALYWYRQSLGQGLEFLIYFQGNSAPDKSGLPSDRFSAERTGGSVSTLTIQRTQQEDSAVYLCASSLLRDPTYEQYFGPGTRLTVT.

The rearrangement links TRBV12-3 or TRBV12-4 to TRBJ2-7; D might be TRBD1 (6 bases). Trimming removed 1 base at V and 3 bases at J, with 10 bases between. The CDR3 is 14 residues long. CDR3 nucleotides: TGTGCCAGCAGTTTAGGACAGGCCTTCTACGAGCAGTACTTC. Translated: CASSLGQAFYEQYF.

This clonotype was counted many times. The chain combines TRBV19 with TRBJ1-2, with D perhaps matching TRBD1 (5 bases). The CDR3 spans 14 residues. Trimming took off 3 bases at V and 5 bases at J, with 13 bases between the two ends. CDR1 and CDR2 from the germline V gene are LNHDA and SQIVND (reference sequence). The CDR3 coding sequence is TGTGCCAGTAGTATCGTCGGGGGGAATTATGGCTACACCTTC. It encodes CASSIVGGNYGYTF.

This sequence joins TRBV9 and TRBJ2-1, with TRBD1 as a possible D gene (5 bases). CDR1 and CDR2 from the germline V gene are SGDLS and YYNGEE. V lost 0 bases and J 5 bases, leaving 24 bases between the germline ends. The CDR3 totals 19 residues. CDR3 DNA sequence: TGTGCCAGCAGCGTAGGTTTAGGGGCGGTCCTAGGTTGGGACAATGAGCAGTTCTTC. It codes for CASSVGLGAVLGWDNEQFF.

The chain has TRBV4-1 and TRBJ1-1; weak D call: TRBD1 (5 bases). V was trimmed by 0 bases and J by 0 bases, leaving 17 bases between them. Germline V CDR1 and CDR2: MGHRA, YSYEKL. The CDR3 is 18 residues long. The CDR3 here is CASSQDVWQGGLNTEAFF. In nucleotides, the CDR3 is TGCGCCAGCAGCCAAGATGTATGGCAGGGAGGGCTGAACACTGAAGCTTTCTTT.

On this clonotype: At one boundary the junction diverges from the germline segment, which might be a read error. This sequence joins TRBV10-3 and TRBJ1-5; 7 bases match TRBD1. Germline lookup yields CDR1 ENHRY and CDR2 SYGVKD. The CDR3 is 16 residues long. This chain's CDR3 is CASSETGWGTGQPQHF. For the CDR3, the DNA is TGTGCCAGCAGTGAGACAGGGTGGGGAACTGGTCAGCCCCAGCATTTT.

The chain links TRBV11-2 to TRBJ2-7, with TRBD1 identical over 7 bases. Germline V lookup: CDR1 SGHAT, CDR2 FQNNGV. Germline trimming cut 5 bases from V and 4 bases from J; bases unmatched to any gene: 20. The CDR3 runs 18 residues. The CDR3 DNA is TGTGCCAGCAGCCCTTGGGGCCTAGCAGGGGGAATTCGGTACGAGCAGTACTTC. Translation gives CASSPWGLAGGIRYEQYF. Full variable domain (missing parts from reference TRBV11-2 and TRBJ2-7): EAGVAQSPRYKIIEKRQSVAFWCNPISGHATLYWYQQILGQGPKLLIQFQNNGVVDDSQLPKDRFSAERLKGVDSTLKIQPAKLEDSAVYLCASSPWGLAGGIRYEQYFGPGTRLTVT.

This clonotype was seen a handful of times. A read error is possible here, since a much larger clone lies one base away. The J gene is TRBJ2-1, the V gene TRBV7-8, with 8 bases fitting TRBD2. The CDR3 is made up of 13 amino acids. Germline V gives CDR1 SGHVS, CDR2 FQNEAQ. The ends lost 2 bases at V and 15 bases at J; junction bases unmatched: 9. CDR3 loop: CASSLTSGLLWFF. Here the CDR3 DNA reads TGTGCCAGCAGCTTAACTAGCGGTTTACTCTGGTTCTTC.

The table lists this clonotype with many counts. The chain has TRBV2 and TRBJ1-2; no definite D call. Looked up from germline, CDR1 is SNHLY and CDR2 is FYNNEI. The CDR3 contains 15 residues. Trimming removed 3 bases from V and 6 bases from J, with 17 bases in between. CDR3 protein: CASSDSSLPLDGYTF. The CDR3, as DNA: TGTGCCAGCAGTGACAGTTCCCTCCCACTGGATGGCTACACCTTC.

The chain recombines TRBV11-2 with TRBJ2-3; 14 bases fit TRBD2. The CDR3 sequence is 18 residues long. Germline V CDR1 and CDR2: SGHAT, FQNNGV. With 0 bases clipped from V and 11 bases from J, the junction kept 13 bases outside the gene matches. DNA of the CDR3: TGTGCCAGCAGCTTAGATGCTTTGGGGACTAGCGGGAGATTAATGCAGTATTTT. Its translation: CASSLDALGTSGRLMQYF.

This clonotype was counted ten times or more. The chain employs TRBV19 and TRBJ2-3, with 8 positions matching TRBD2. The CDR3 consists of 14 residues. Per the germline V gene, CDR1 is LNHDA and CDR2 is SQIVND (reference sequence). Trimming cost V 1 base and J 4 bases; bases outside gene matches: 1. This CDR3 is CASSIAGGPDTQYF. For the CDR3, the DNA is TGTGCCAGTAGTATAGCGGGGGGGCCAGATACGCAGTATTTT.

The V and J genes are TRBV25-1 and TRBJ2-7; perhaps TRBD2 as D (5 bases). CDR3 length equals 15 residues. Germline lookup yields CDR1 MGHDK and CDR2 SYGVNS. Trimming pared 8 bases from V and 1 base from J, leaving 18 bases between. CDR3 nucleotide sequence: TGTGCCAGCTCACCCGGTAGCGTAGGTTCCTACGAGCAGTACTTC. This codes for CASSPGSVGSYEQYF.

This clonotype was picked up many times. This chain links TRBV5-1 with TRBJ2-3; D perhaps matches TRBD1 (5 bases). This CDR3 comprises 13 residues. Germline loops: CDR1 SGHRS, CDR2 YFSETQ. Deletions cut 3 bases from V and 2 bases from J, with 7 bases between. The CDR3 bases are TGCGCCAGCAGCTCGGACAACACAGATACGCAGTATTTT. This gives the protein CASSSDNTDTQYF.